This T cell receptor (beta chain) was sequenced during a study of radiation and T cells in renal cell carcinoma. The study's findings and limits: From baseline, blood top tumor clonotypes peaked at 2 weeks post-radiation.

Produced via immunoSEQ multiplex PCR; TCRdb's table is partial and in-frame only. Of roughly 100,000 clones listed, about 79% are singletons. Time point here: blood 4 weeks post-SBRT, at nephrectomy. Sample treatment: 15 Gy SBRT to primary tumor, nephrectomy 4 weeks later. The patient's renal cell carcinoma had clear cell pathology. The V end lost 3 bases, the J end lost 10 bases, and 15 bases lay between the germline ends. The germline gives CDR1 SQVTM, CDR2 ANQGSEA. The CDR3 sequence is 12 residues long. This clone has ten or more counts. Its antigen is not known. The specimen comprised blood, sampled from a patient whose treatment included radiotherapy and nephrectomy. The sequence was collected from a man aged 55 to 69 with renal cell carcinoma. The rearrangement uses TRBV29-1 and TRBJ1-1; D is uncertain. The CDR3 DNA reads TGCAGCGTTGATTCGCCCCTGGAGGGAGCTTTCTTT. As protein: CSVDSPLEGAFF.